Sequencing of this T cell receptor beta chain was carried out in a study of vaccination effects on CD4 cells after COVID-19 (dated 2022 in TCRdb). In terms of the full investigation: Post-vaccine samples across the study were collected a median of 72 days after the second dose, with a range of 14 to 241. SARS-CoV-2 spike-specific CD4+ TCR repertoires were compared before and after mRNA vaccination in COVID-19 convalescent patients and in infection-naive vaccine recipients. A total of 10 COVID-19 convalescent patients and a few SARS-CoV-2-naive healthy vaccine recipients were included in the full study. The Oncomine TCR Beta short-read assay on an Illumina iSeq 100 was used to sequence cultures from other donors in the study.

This clone was seen a few times. Its antigen is still unknown. No clone much larger than this one lies a single base away; base qualities are absent. Study-wide conclusions, independent of this receptor: In healthy vaccine recipients, vaccine-induced clones were almost all SARS-CoV-2 mono-reactive, with only 1 of 255 being cross-reactive with common cold coronaviruses. Marked clonal contraction was observed in both infection-induced and vaccine-induced clones at late post-vaccination timepoints, consistent with waning T cell responses. Only a small number of convalescent patients were included, and no early post-infection timepoints were available, which limited the study.

The CDR3 covers 14 residues, taking in both the cysteine and the phenylalanine. Left in the record is the CDR3 DNA by itself, 42 bases read in frame from the first base. The junction shows trimming of 1 base on V and 4 bases on J, plus 10 bases between the germline ends. Per the germline V gene (reference sequence), SEHNR is the CDR1 and FQNEAQ is the CDR2. In the ViraFEST assay, PBMC were stimulated with viral peptide pools, and TCR sequencing was then used to find antigen-specific CD4+ T cell clonotypes based on their expansion. After roughly 11 days of culture, CD4+ T cells were isolated with the EasySep CD4+ T cell isolation kit. Two doses of either the BNT162b2 or the mRNA-1273 mRNA SARS-CoV-2 vaccine were administered to participants. The absence of prior SARS-CoV-2 infection in healthy vaccine recipients was confirmed by negative nucleocapsid antibodies before and after vaccination. Approximately 2 million PBMC per well were cultured in IMDM with roughly 5% human AB serum, around 9.1 IU/ml IL-2 and gentamicin, plus 10 ug/ml peptides. Half of the culture medium was replaced with fresh IL-2-containing medium on days 3 and 7. Unless noted otherwise, every peptide stimulation condition was cultured in triplicate wells. Using Ficoll-Paque Plus gradient centrifugation, PBMC were separated from whole blood and then either used fresh or cryopreserved at -140C. The overlapping peptide pools covered the spike proteins of SARS-CoV-2 as well as those of the common cold coronaviruses HCoV-NL63, HCoV-OC43 and HCoV-229E. The QIAamp micro DNA kit was used to extract genomic DNA from the cultured CD4+ T cells.

The library was obtained by the immunoSEQ multiplex PCR assay. DNA from the cultured, isolated CD4+ T cells was subjected to TCR beta CDR3 sequencing. The authors' analysis ran thus. The analysis removed non-productive TCR sequences, trimmed reads to the CDR3 region, and retained only CDR3s that were 7 or more amino acids long. Antigen-specific clonotypes were identified using the MANAFEST web app by comparison of expansion in peptide wells against reference cultures. Positive clones required FDR<0.05 expansion versus reference and all other wells, odds ratio above 5, and frequency above 0.1% in two replicate wells. Cross-reactive clonotypes were defined as significantly expanded in SARS-CoV-2 spike wells and in at least one common cold coronavirus spike condition. Levenshtein distance calculated with the stringdist R package was used to assess CDR3 similarity, and unrooted trees were constructed with ape in R 3.6.1. This immuneACCESS table, as held by TCRdb, lists in-frame sequences with V and J called but not all clones. Of the missing ones, under half trace to an unresolved V gene in checked studies; the others have no known cause. The DNA gave D and trimming, while V, J and clone size come from that table. The sample table holds 25,000 to 30,000 clones, of which roughly 80% were seen once. The top ten constitute roughly 10% of the sample.

The V gene is TRBV7-9 and the J gene is TRBJ1-2; the best D guess is TRBD1, with 5 bases matching. The receptor was derived from a human donor who received a COVID-19 vaccine. The specimen comprised CD4+ T cells from PBMCs cultured with HCoV-NL63 spike peptides, sampled after COVID-19 vaccination. This specimen's cell subset or site label, per the study, means: HCoV-NL63 spike overlapping peptide pool stimulation. DNA sequence: TGTGCCAGCAGCTTAGTGGGGGGAGGCTATGGCTACACCTTC. This codes for CASSLVGGGYGYTF. With the portions outside the CDR3 filled from the reference TRBV7-9 and TRBJ1-2 genes, the complete variable region becomes DTGVSQNPRHKITKRGQNVTFRCDPISEHNRLYWYRQTLGQGPEFLTYFQNEAQLEKSRLLSDRFSAERPKGSFSTLEIQRTEQGDSAMYLCASSLVGGGYGYTFGSGTRLTVV.